These T cell receptor beta chains were read from a single sample in a study of identical twins. TCRdb re-called the 5' RACE reads with MiXCR, one entry per CDR3 protein. The data hold roughly 350,000 distinct CDR3 sequences, with more than 9% observed a single time. These sequences were also reported in another study, on yellow fever vaccine responses in identical twins.

Material: CD8+ T cells sorted from blood. These receptors were obtained from a woman aged 18 to 35 in good health. Each CDR3 is given with its conserved first and last residue. The order of the fields is V gene, J gene, D gene, clone size, CDR3 DNA, CDR3 protein. D genes are given only for firm matches. Not every row has a clone size; where given, it reads once, few, many or a size class.

v_gene: TRBV3-1
j_gene: TRBJ2-7
d_gene: TRBD2
abundance: NA
CDR3nt: TGTGCCAGCAGCCCAGACGGGACTAGCGGGCCCTACGAGCAGTACTTC
CDR3aa: CASSPDGTSGPYEQYF

v_gene: TRBV20-1
j_gene: TRBJ1-1
d_gene: NA
abundance: many
CDR3nt: TGCAGTGCTGAACAGGGTGAGAAAGCTTTCTTT
CDR3aa: CSAEQGEKAFF

v_gene: TRBV5-6
j_gene: TRBJ2-5
d_gene: TRBD2
abundance: few
CDR3nt: TGTGCCAGCAGCTATCCGGGACTAGGTACGGGGAAGACCCAGTACTTC
CDR3aa: CASSYPGLGTGKTQYF

v_gene: TRBV13
j_gene: TRBJ1-1
d_gene: NA
abundance: NA
CDR3nt: TGTGCCAGCAGCCGGGGACCGCGATTGGGGCCTGAAGCTTTCTTT
CDR3aa: CASSRGPRLGPEAFF

v_gene: TRBV4-2
j_gene: TRBJ1-2
d_gene: NA
abundance: few
CDR3nt: TGTGCCAGCAGCTCCCAACAGAGTTCTAACTATGGCTACACCTTC
CDR3aa: CASSSQQSSNYGYTF

v_gene: TRBV9
j_gene: TRBJ2-1
d_gene: NA
abundance: NA
CDR3nt: TGTGCCAGCAGCGTATTCGGGAGATCCGACAATGAGCAGTTCTTC
CDR3aa: CASSVFGRSDNEQFF

v_gene: TRBV7-6
j_gene: TRBJ1-5
d_gene: TRBD1
abundance: NA
CDR3nt: TGTGCCAGCAGCTTAGCGGCAGGGGGTCCTCAGCCCCAGCATTTT
CDR3aa: CASSLAAGGPQPQHF

v_gene: TRBV27
j_gene: TRBJ2-1
d_gene: NA
abundance: NA
CDR3nt: TGTGCCAGCAGACGAAGCGGGCTAATTCACAATGAGCAGTTCTTC
CDR3aa: CASRRSGLIHNEQFF

v_gene: TRBV6-6
j_gene: TRBJ1-2
d_gene: NA
abundance: many
CDR3nt: TGTGCCAGCAGTCCGGGCGGCAGCTATGGCTACACCTTC
CDR3aa: CASSPGGSYGYTF

v_gene: TRBV28
j_gene: TRBJ2-2
d_gene: NA
abundance: NA
CDR3nt: TGTGCCAGCAGCGTGGGCTCCCGTGCGACCGGGGAGCTGTTTTTT
CDR3aa: CASSVGSRATGELFF

v_gene: TRBV19
j_gene: TRBJ1-1
d_gene: NA
abundance: NA
CDR3nt: TGTGCCAGTAGTGACAGGCCCGTGAACACTGAAGCTTTCTTT
CDR3aa: CASSDRPVNTEAFF

v_gene: TRBV7-7
j_gene: TRBJ2-1
d_gene: TRBD2
abundance: few
CDR3nt: TGTGCCAGCAGCTTAGTAGCGGGAGCTGAGCAGTTCTTC
CDR3aa: CASSLVAGAEQFF

v_gene: TRBV4-1
j_gene: TRBJ2-2
d_gene: TRBD1
abundance: many
CDR3nt: TGCGCCAGCAGCCAAGTTCCAGGGGGTAGTACCGGGGAGCTGTTTTTT
CDR3aa: CASSQVPGGSTGELFF

v_gene: TRBV12-3/TRBV12-4
j_gene: TRBJ1-6
d_gene: TRBD1
abundance: many
CDR3nt: TGTGCCAGCAGTGGACAGGGGACTTCACCCCTCCACTTT
CDR3aa: CASSGQGTSPLHF

v_gene: TRBV4-1
j_gene: TRBJ1-2
d_gene: NA
abundance: few
CDR3nt: TGCGCCAGCAGCTATACAGGGTATGGCTACACCTTC
CDR3aa: CASSYTGYGYTF

v_gene: TRBV7-6
j_gene: TRBJ1-1
d_gene: NA
abundance: NA
CDR3nt: TGTGCCAGCAGCTTCGGGCGACTGAACACTGAAGCTTTCTTT
CDR3aa: CASSFGRLNTEAFF

v_gene: TRBV7-9
j_gene: TRBJ2-2
d_gene: TRBD2
abundance: NA
CDR3nt: TGTGCCAGCAGCTTACGGGCGGGAGAAACCGGGGAGCTGTTTTTT
CDR3aa: CASSLRAGETGELFF